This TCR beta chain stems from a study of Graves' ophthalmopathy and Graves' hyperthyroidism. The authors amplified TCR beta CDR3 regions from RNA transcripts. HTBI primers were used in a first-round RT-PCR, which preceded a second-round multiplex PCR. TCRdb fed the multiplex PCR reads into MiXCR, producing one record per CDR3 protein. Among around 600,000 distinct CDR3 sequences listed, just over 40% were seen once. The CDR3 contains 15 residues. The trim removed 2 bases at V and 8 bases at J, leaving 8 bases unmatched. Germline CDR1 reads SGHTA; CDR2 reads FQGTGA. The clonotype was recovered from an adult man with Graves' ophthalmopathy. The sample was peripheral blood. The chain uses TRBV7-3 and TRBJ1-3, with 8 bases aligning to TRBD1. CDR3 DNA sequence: TGTGCCAGCAGCTTACAGGGGGCGCAAGGGGACACCATATATTTT. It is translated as CASSLQGAQGDTIYF.